This TCR beta chain was documented in a study of blood T cell repertoires in COVID-19. Across the whole study: The samples span acute and convalescent COVID-19 from the United States, Italy and Spain. The analysed material was cDNA or gDNA that came from T cells, B-cell-depleted T cells, or PBMCs.

From germline, CDR1 is MRHNA and CDR2 SNTAGT. V lost 8 bases to trimming and J lost 3 bases; unmatched junction nucleotides: 9. This CDR3 comprises 16 residues. In the study's own analysis: Estimates of nucleated cell counts were drawn from the amplification of reference gene primers. TCRdb's table, derived via immunoSEQ multiplex PCR, lists solely in-frame clones and lacks some. V and J calls and clone size are as listed in that table; D and trimming were resolved from the DNA. The table has 150,000 to 200,000 clones, about 85% seen once. A single count supports this clone. The chain is built from TRBV6-4 and TRBJ2-2; 10 bases fit TRBD2. Sequencing was performed on peripheral blood. This clonotype was obtained from a man aged 70-80 years who had recovered from COVID-19. The CDR3 coding sequence is TGTGCCAGCGGCCCTAGCGGGAGAAGGGACACCGGGGAGCTGTTTTTT. As protein: CASGPSGRRDTGELFF.